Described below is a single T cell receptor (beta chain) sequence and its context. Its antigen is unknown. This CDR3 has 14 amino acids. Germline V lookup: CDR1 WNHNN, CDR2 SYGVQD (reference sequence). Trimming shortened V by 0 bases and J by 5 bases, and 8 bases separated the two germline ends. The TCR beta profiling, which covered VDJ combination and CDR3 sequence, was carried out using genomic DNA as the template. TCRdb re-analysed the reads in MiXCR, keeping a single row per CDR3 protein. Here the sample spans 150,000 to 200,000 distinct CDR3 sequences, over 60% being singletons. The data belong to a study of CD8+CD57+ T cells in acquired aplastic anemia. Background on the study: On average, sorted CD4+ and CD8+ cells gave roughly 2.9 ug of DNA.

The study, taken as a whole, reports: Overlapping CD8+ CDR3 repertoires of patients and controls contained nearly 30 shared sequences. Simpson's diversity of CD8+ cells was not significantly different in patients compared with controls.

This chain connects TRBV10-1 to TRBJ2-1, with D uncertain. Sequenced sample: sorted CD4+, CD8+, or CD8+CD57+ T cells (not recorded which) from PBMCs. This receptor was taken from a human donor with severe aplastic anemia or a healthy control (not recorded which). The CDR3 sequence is CASSESGGNNEQFF. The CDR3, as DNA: TGCGCCAGCAGTGAGTCTGGTGGAAACAATGAGCAGTTCTTC.